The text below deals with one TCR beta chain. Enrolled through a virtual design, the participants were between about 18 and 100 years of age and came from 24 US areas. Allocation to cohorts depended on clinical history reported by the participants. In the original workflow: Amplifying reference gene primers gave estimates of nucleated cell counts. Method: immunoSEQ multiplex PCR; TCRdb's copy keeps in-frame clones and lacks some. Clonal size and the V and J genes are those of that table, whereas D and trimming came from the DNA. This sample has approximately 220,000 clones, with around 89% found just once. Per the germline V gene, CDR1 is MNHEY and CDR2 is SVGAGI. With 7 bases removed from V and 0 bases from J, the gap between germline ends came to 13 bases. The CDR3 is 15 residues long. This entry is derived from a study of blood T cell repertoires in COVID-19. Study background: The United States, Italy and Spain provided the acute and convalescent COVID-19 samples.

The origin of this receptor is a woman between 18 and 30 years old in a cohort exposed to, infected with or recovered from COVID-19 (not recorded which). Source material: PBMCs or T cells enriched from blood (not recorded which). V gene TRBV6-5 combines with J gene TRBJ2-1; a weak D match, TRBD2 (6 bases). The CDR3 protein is CASNPGASSYNEQFF. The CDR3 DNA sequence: TGTGCCAGCAACCCGGGAGCGAGCTCCTACAATGAGCAGTTCTTC.